This TCR beta chain was captured by sequencing in a study of T-cell memory formation after mild COVID-19. TCRdb redid the calling of the 5' RACE reads with MiXCR, one entry per CDR3 protein. The data hold fewer than 150,000 distinct CDR3 sequences, with over 20% observed a single time. V shed 1 base and J shed 2 bases, with 10 bases lying between them. The CDR3 totals 15 residues. Germline loops: CDR1 MGHRA, CDR2 YSYEKL. The sample consisted of PBMCs or a T cell subset sorted from them (not recorded which). The chain employs TRBV4-1 and TRBJ2-3; tentatively, D is TRBD1 or TRBD2 (5 bases each). The receptor's source is a young man who had mild COVID-19 (a few samples of this study predate the infection). Cell type and time point are not known. The CDR3 protein is CASSQGDLSTDTQYF. CDR3 nucleotides: TGCGCCAGCAGCCAAGGGGACCTTTCCACAGATACGCAGTATTTT.